Shown below are 2 T cell receptor beta chains from a single sample sequenced in a study of cytotoxic CD8 clonotypes in ibrutinib-treated CLL (dated by TCRdb to the early 2020s). The library came from the immunoSEQ multiplex PCR assay. Here the immuneACCESS table is served through TCRdb, limited to in-frame sequences with V and J called. Missing clones are a known gap in these copies; in checked studies unresolved V genes cover under half, and the rest lacks a known reason. In all, the sample holds under 200,000 clones, and roughly 80% of those were seen once. The ten largest account for around 2% of the sample. The meaning of the sample's time point label: 12 months on ibrutinib. Sample: PBMCs, taken after 12 months of ibrutinib treatment. These receptors all come from a human donor with chronic lymphocytic leukemia.

CDR3 protein: CASSQESSTNEKLFF. The CDR3 nucleotides read TGTGCCAGCAGCCAAGAGAGCTCAACTAATGAAAAACTGTTTTTT. The chain recombines TRBV4-2 with TRBJ1-4; D remains unclear. Trimming left V 0 bases short and J 0 bases short, with 5 bases between. The germline CDR1 and CDR2 sequences are LGHNA and YNFKEQ. This CDR3 has 15 amino acids.

This clone turned up a few times. The rearrangement links TRBV28 to TRBJ1-4; D possibly corresponds to TRBD1 (5 bases). Germline V gene lookup returns CDR1 MDHEN and CDR2 SYDVKM. Trimming removed 4 bases from V and 8 bases from J, with 20 bases in between. The CDR3 is 16 amino acids. Written as DNA, the CDR3 is TGTGCCAGCAGTTCTCCCTCGACAGCCGTCTTAGAAAAACTGTTTTTT. Amino acid sequence: CASSSPSTAVLEKLFF. Full variable domain (rest looked up from reference TRBV28 and TRBJ1-4): DVKVTQSSRYLVKRTGEKVFLECVQDMDHENMFWYRQDPGLGLRLIYFSYDVKMKEKGDIPEGYSVSREKKERFSLILESASTNQTSMYLCASSSPSTAVLEKLFFGSGTQLSVL.